This T cell receptor (beta chain) was obtained from a study of blood T cell repertoires in COVID-19. V was clipped by 2 bases and J by 2 bases; unmatched bases: 3. Germline V lookup: CDR1 MNHEY, CDR2 SVGEGT. The CDR3 contains 15 residues. Sequencing used immunoSEQ multiplex PCR; TCRdb keeps in-frame clones, though not all of them. The repertoire holds about 250,000 clones, with approximately 82% as singletons. The clonotype originates from a woman aged 80 or over with active or convalescent COVID-19. Sequencing was carried out using peripheral blood. The chain joins TRBV6-2 or TRBV6-3 to TRBJ1-5, with 7 nucleotides matching TRBD1. The CDR3 spells CASSYVGTGNQPQHF. DNA for the CDR3: TGTGCCAGCAGTTACGTAGGGACAGGCAATCAGCCCCAGCATTTT.